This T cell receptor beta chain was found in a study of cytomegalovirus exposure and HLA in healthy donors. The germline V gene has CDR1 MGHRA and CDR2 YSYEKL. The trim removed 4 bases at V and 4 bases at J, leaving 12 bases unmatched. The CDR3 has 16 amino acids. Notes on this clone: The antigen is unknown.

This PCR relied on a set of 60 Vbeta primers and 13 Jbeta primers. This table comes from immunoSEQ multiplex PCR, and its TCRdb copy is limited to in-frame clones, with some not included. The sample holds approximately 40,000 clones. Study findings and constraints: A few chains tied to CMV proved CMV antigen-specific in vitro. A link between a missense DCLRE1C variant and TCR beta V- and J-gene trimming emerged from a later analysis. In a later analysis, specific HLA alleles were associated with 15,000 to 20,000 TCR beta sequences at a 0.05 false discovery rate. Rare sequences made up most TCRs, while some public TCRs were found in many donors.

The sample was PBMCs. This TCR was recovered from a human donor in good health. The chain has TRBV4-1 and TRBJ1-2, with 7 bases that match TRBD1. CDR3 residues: CASSRGETGSLYGYTF. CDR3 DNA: TGCGCCAGCAGCCGCGGCGAGACAGGGTCTCTCTATGGCTACACCTTC.